These 10 T cell receptor beta chains share one sample of origin, sequenced in a study of shared clonotypes between healthy human individuals. Assay used: immunoSEQ multiplex PCR; TCRdb lists only in-frame clones, some missing. The repertoire holds 800,000 to 1,200,000 clones, with about 84% as singletons. The material sequenced was memory CD4+ T cells from PBMCs. Subset in this sample: CD45RA-negative fraction. These receptors originate from a man between 18 and 29 years old in good health. Some clones in this sample may be carry-over from other donors' samples.

This clone was picked up a small number of times. The V and J genes are TRBV2 and TRBJ1-1; the match to TRBD1 covers 9 bases. After removal of 6 bases from V and 5 bases from J, the junction contained 7 bases not matched to a gene. Germline V CDR1 and CDR2: SNHLY, FYNNEI. The CDR3 covers 14 residues. The DNA of the CDR3 is TGTGCCAGCAGGGACTGGACAGGGGAGACTGAAGCTTTCTTT. It encodes CASRDWTGETEAFF.

The V call is TRBV7-2, the J call TRBJ2-1; D gene uncertain. The CDR3 spans 12 residues. Germline V gives CDR1 SGHTA, CDR2 FQGNSA. Deletions cut 3 bases from V and 5 bases from J, with 5 bases between. CDR3 sequence: CASSFRNNEQFF. CDR3 DNA sequence: TGTGCCAGCAGCTTCCGAAACAATGAGCAGTTCTTC. Full variable domain (rest looked up from reference TRBV7-2 and TRBJ2-1): GAGVSQSPSNKVTEKGKDVELRCDPISGHTALYWYRQSLGQGLEFLIYFQGNSAPDKSGLPSDRFSAERTGGSVSTLTIQRTQQEDSAVYLCASSFRNNEQFFGPGTRLTVL.

The chain couples TRBV11-2 to TRBJ2-2, with D unclear. V was pared by 1 base and J by 4 bases, with 13 bases between. The CDR3 runs 16 residues. CDR1 is SGHAT and CDR2 is FQNNGV in the germline V gene. The CDR3 region is CASSLVVGSATGELFF. In DNA, the CDR3 is TGTGCCAGCAGCTTAGTTGTGGGAAGTGCCACCGGGGAGCTGTTTTTT.

The chain is built from TRBV5-4 and TRBJ2-7; D not certain. V was cut by 2 bases and J by 5 bases, with 5 bases left in between. Per germline, CDR1 SGHNT and CDR2 YYREEE (reference sequence). The CDR3 loop spans 11 amino acids. This CDR3 reads CASSFRDEQYF. CDR3 bases: TGTGCCAGCAGCTTTAGGGACGAGCAGTACTTC.

This chain's CDR3 is CAWSALSRTGGNPGGYGYTF. The CDR3 DNA is TGTGCCTGGAGTGCACTCAGCAGGACAGGTGGAAACCCCGGCGGGTATGGCTACACCTTC. The rearrangement joins TRBV30 to TRBJ1-2; TRBD1 matches at 7 bases. V shed 1 base and J 5 bases; nucleotides not matched to a gene: 25. The CDR3 consists of 20 residues. CDR1 and CDR2 (germline): GTSNPN, SVGIG (reference sequence).

The chain combines TRBV28 with TRBJ1-5, with TRBD1 identical over 10 bases. V was clipped by 5 bases and J by 2 bases; unmatched bases: 6. The germline CDR1 and CDR2 sequences are MDHEN and SYDVKM. The length of the CDR3 is 16 residues. The CDR3 here is CASSLPTGGGNQPQHF. CDR3 nucleotide sequence: TGTGCCAGCAGTCTCCCGACAGGGGGCGGCAATCAGCCCCAGCATTTT.

The gene calls are TRBV7-3 and TRBJ2-5; D is perhaps TRBD1 (6 bases). The germline gives CDR1 SGHTA, CDR2 FQGTGA. CDR3 length: 16 amino acids. V was cut by 5 bases and J by 2 bases, with 18 bases left in between. CDR3 region: CASSQGNLQFQETQYF. DNA for the CDR3: TGTGCCAGCAGCCAGGGGAACCTACAGTTTCAAGAGACCCAGTACTTC.

This sequence joins TRBV6-4 and TRBJ1-2; D not certain. CDR3 length equals 11 residues. Trimming stripped 4 bases from V and 4 bases from J, with 4 bases between. CDR1 MRHNA and CDR2 SNTAGT come from the germline V gene. The CDR3 DNA reads TGTGCCAGCAGTGGGGGCTATGGCTACACCTTC. Protein product: CASSGGYGYTF.

V is TRBV18 and J is TRBJ1-4; 7 nucleotides agree with TRBD1. This CDR3 spans 15 amino acids. Trimming took 3 bases from V and 5 from J; bases not matched to a gene: 6. From germline, CDR1 is KGHSH and CDR2 LQKENI. CDR3 nucleotide sequence: TGTGCCAGCTCACCGTGGACAGGCGCGAATGAAAAACTGTTTTTT. It codes for CASSPWTGANEKLFF.

This clone was recorded only once. V is TRBV5-4 and J is TRBJ1-1, with D perhaps matching TRBD1 (5 bases). Germline V gene lookup returns CDR1 SGHNT and CDR2 YYREEE (reference sequence). The CDR3 covers 14 residues. With 4 bases removed from V and 7 bases from J, the gap between germline ends came to 17 bases. The CDR3 DNA sequence: TGTGCCAGCAGCGGGATTGGGGCGCGGGGTGAAGCTTTCTTT. As protein: CASSGIGARGEAFF.